The clone carrying this TCR beta chain was recorded at least ten times. One entry per CDR3 protein, called by TCRdb with MiXCR from the PCR reads. The sample carries about 85,000 distinct CDR3 sequences, around 50% recorded once. This sample was taken from a study of CDR3 diversity in severe acne. This CDR3 is built from 15 residues. Germline V CDR1 and CDR2: KGHDR, SFDVKD. V lost 5 bases to trimming and J lost 13 bases, with 24 bases between them. The J gene is TRBJ2-3, the V gene TRBV24-1; no firm D call. Sequenced material: blood. This sequence was found in a male donor in good health, serving as a control. CDR3 bases: TGTGCCACCAGTGTATTTAGGGCGGTCACGACCCTAAAGTATTTT. Translation: CATSVFRAVTTLKYF.